The TCR beta chain under discussion was sequenced for a study of CD8 T cells in Susac syndrome. Both CD4+ and CD8+ T cells were negatively isolated, and TEMRA cells underwent FACS enrichment. The RNA input was about 0.5 to 1 ug, and it was reverse transcribed with random hexamers. An immunoSEQ multiplex PCR amplified TCR beta CDR3 over 54 Vbeta and 13 Jbeta. TCRdb reanalysed the immunoSEQ multiplex PCR reads using MiXCR and keeps one entry per CDR3 protein. The table has about 100,000 distinct CDR3 sequences, approximately 95% seen once; the top ten hold around 0.3%. Trimming removed 3 bases at V and 4 bases at J, with 10 bases between. The CDR3 runs to 12 residues. Germline CDR1 and CDR2: SQVTM and ANQGSEA.

The J gene is TRBJ2-7, the V gene TRBV29-1; D unresolved. This receptor was obtained from a human donor with Susac syndrome. Sequencing was done on a sample of CD8+ T cells from PBMCs. CDR3 in DNA: TGCAGCGTTGAGTATGACGCTTACGAGCAGTACTTC. This encodes CSVEYDAYEQYF.